The rows below give T cell receptor beta chains drawn from one sample of a study of T cell responses to AZD1222 COVID-19 vaccine. Sequencing used immunoSEQ multiplex PCR; TCRdb keeps in-frame clones, though not all of them. The sample records about 150,000 clones, around nine tenths being singletons. The sample here was peripheral blood, taken on day 0 of MenACWY control vaccination. Receptors originate from an adult in good health. Each CDR3 is given with its conserved first and last residue. The order of the fields is D gene, J gene, clone size, V gene, CDR3 DNA, CDR3 protein. A D gene is named only where the DNA matches it firmly. The size field is filled for only some rows; it gives once, few, many or a size class.

NA,TRBJ2-7,NA,TRBV12-3/TRBV12-4,TGTGCCAGCGGGGAGATTTACGAGCAGTACTTC,CASGEIYEQYF
NA,TRBJ2-7,NA,TRBV3-1/TRBV3-2,TGTGCCAGCAGCCAAGATATGCAGGTCGTTGGGTACGAGCAGTACTTC,CASSQDMQVVGYEQYF
TRBD1,TRBJ1-5,NA,TRBV19,TGTGCCAGTAGTATAGGGACAGGGAATACGCAGCCCCAGCATTTT,CASSIGTGNTQPQHF
NA,TRBJ2-7,once,TRBV3-1/TRBV3-2,TGTGCCAGCAGCCTTACAGGGTATCAAACGCACGAGCAGTACTTC,CASSLTGYQTHEQYF
TRBD2,TRBJ2-7,NA,TRBV24-1,TGTGCCACCAGTGAGGCCGGGCGGGGGGCCCACGAGCAGTACTTC,CATSEAGRGAHEQYF
TRBD1,TRBJ2-7,NA,TRBV18,TGTGCCAGCTCACCGGGACAGGGAACCGAGCAGTACTTC,CASSPGQGTEQYF
TRBD2,TRBJ2-3,NA,TRBV6-5,TGTGCCAGCAGCTCCCTAGCCCTAGCGGCAGATACGCAGTATTTT,CASSSLALAADTQYF
TRBD1,TRBJ2-1,NA,TRBV4-2,TGTGCCAGCAGCCAAGGGGACAGAGACTTTTACAATGAGCAGTTCTTC,CASSQGDRDFYNEQFF
TRBD1,TRBJ1-5,NA,TRBV19,TGTGCCAGTAGTATGAGTGACAGGGGGGGTCAGCCCCAGCATTTT,CASSMSDRGGQPQHF
TRBD2,TRBJ2-3,NA,TRBV2,TGTGCCAGCAGTGAATCAGGAGCGGGAGTAGCAGATACGCAGTATTTT,CASSESGAGVADTQYF
NA,TRBJ1-6,few,TRBV20-1,TGCAGTGCTAGTTCAGTGGGTAATTCACCCCTCCACTTT,CSASSVGNSPLHF
TRBD2,TRBJ2-1,NA,TRBV10-1,TGCGCCAGCAGTGGCGACAGGGGACGGACTAGCGGGAGTTCCTACAATGAGCAGTTCTTC,CASSGDRGRTSGSSYNEQFF
NA,TRBJ1-1,NA,TRBV5-5,TGTGCCAGCAGCTTGGGGGGACGGCCCACGGAAGCTTTCTTT,CASSLGGRPTEAFF
TRBD1,TRBJ1-6,NA,TRBV14,TGTGCCAGCAGCCAAGAAGGGGGCAGTTCACCCCTCCACTTT,CASSQEGGSSPLHF
NA,TRBJ2-7,NA,TRBV19,TGTGCCAGTAGTATCAGTCATTCCGGGTACGAGCAGTACTTC,CASSISHSGYEQYF
TRBD2,TRBJ2-5,NA,TRBV7-2,TGTGCCAGCAGCCTGATGGGGACTAGCGGGGGAGAGACCCAGTACTTC,CASSLMGTSGGETQYF
NA,TRBJ1-1,NA,TRBV7-9,TGTGCCAGCAGCTCACAGATTAACACTGAAGCTTTCTTT,CASSSQINTEAFF
NA,TRBJ1-6,once,TRBV4-2,TGTGCCAGCAGCCAAGAGGAGTATAATTCACCCCTCCACTTT,CASSQEEYNSPLHF
NA,TRBJ1-2,NA,TRBV5-4,TGTGCCAGCAGCCTAGCCCTAAACAGGGAAGGCTACACCTTC,CASSLALNREGYTF
TRBD1,TRBJ2-5,NA,TRBV5-6,TGTGCCAGCAGCTATCCGGGACAGCAAGAGACCCAGTACTTC,CASSYPGQQETQYF
NA,TRBJ1-5,few,TRBV7-8,TGTGCCAGCAGGTTGGGGGCGTCTAATCAGCCCCAGCATTTT,CASRLGASNQPQHF
TRBD2,TRBJ2-1,NA,TRBV12-5,TGTGCTAGTGGTTCGGCTACTAGCGGGGTCCCTAACAAATTCAATGAGCAGTTCTTC,CASGSATSGVPNKFNEQFF
NA,TRBJ1-5,NA,TRBV27,TGTGCCAGCAGTTTATCGGAGAATCAGCCCCAGCATTTT,CASSLSENQPQHF
NA,TRBJ1-6,NA,TRBV30,TGTGCCTGGAGTCTGGACAGTAATTCACCCCTCCACTTT,CAWSLDSNSPLHF
NA,TRBJ2-2,NA,TRBV23-1,TGCGCCAGCAGTCAATCTCCTTCGACAGGGAACACCGGGGAGCTGTTTTTT,CASSQSPSTGNTGELFF
TRBD1,TRBJ2-7,NA,TRBV5-1,TGCGCCAGCAGCCCGGGGACAGGGGTTTACGAGCAGTACTTC,CASSPGTGVYEQYF
NA,TRBJ2-2,NA,TRBV5-1,TGCGCCAGCTCGAGCACGTCGAACACCGGGGAGCTGTTTTTT,CASSSTSNTGELFF
TRBD2,TRBJ2-7,NA,TRBV5-1,TGCGCCAGCAGCATTTCCGGGACTAGCGGCTCCTACGAGCAGTACTTC,CASSISGTSGSYEQYF